The clone carrying this TCR beta chain was observed many times. V was pared by 3 bases and J by 8 bases, with 6 bases of the junction left unmatched. This CDR3 contains 12 residues. CDR1 and CDR2 (germline): DFQATT, SNEGSKA (reference sequence). This sample is part of a study of T-cell reconstitution after alpha-beta-depleted transplantation in children. A library of TCRbeta sequences, prepared with unique molecular identifiers, was generated. Via MiXCR, TCRdb re-called the PCR reads, giving one row per CDR3 protein. The data show some 250,000 distinct CDR3 sequences, approximately 12% seen once. The sample was PBMCs from the stem cell graft donor, taken from the stem cell graft. The genes are TRBV20-1 and TRBJ1-1, with TRBD1 matching over 7 bases. The receptor's source is a human donor who donated a stem cell graft to a child with acute lymphoblastic leukemia. As DNA, the CDR3 is TGCAGTGCTAGCTTCCGGACAGGAGAAGCTTTCTTT. This encodes CSASFRTGEAFF.